A single sample is the source of the 14 T cell receptor beta chains below, sequenced in a study of blood T cell repertoires in COVID-19. This table comes from immunoSEQ multiplex PCR, and its TCRdb copy is limited to in-frame clones, with some not included. The sample contains about 290,000 clones, about nine tenths of which appear only once. The sample was PBMCs or T cells enriched from blood (not recorded which). These receptors originate from a woman between 40 and 50 years old who had recovered from COVID-19.

This chain links TRBV21-1 with TRBJ1-1. TRBV21-1 counts as a pseudogene. The CDR3 length is 16 residues. In DNA form, the CDR3 reads TGTGCCAGCAGCAAAGTGCGGGGAGCGATGAACACTGAAGCTTTCTTT. Its protein is CASSKVRGAMNTEAFF.

V and J are TRBV14 and TRBJ1-2, with D unclear. The germline V gene encodes CDR1 SGHDN and CDR2 FVKESK. V lost 4 bases and J lost 0, with 6 bases in between. This CDR3 contains 13 residues. The CDR3 loop is CASSPGTNYGYTF. The CDR3 nucleotides read TGTGCCAGCAGCCCGGGAACTAACTATGGCTACACCTTC.

The V and J genes are TRBV9 and TRBJ2-1, with a tentative D call TRBD1 (7 bases). V was shortened by 3 bases and J by 4 bases, with 14 bases between the two germline ends. CDR1 and CDR2 (germline): SGDLS, YYNGEE. The CDR3 is 15 residues long. The CDR3 protein is CASSAQGGIYNEQFF. As DNA, the CDR3 is TGTGCCAGCAGCGCTCAGGGGGGAATTTACAATGAGCAGTTCTTC.

This chain uses TRBV14 with TRBJ1-2; 8 bases agree with TRBD1. Germline assignment: CDR1 SGHDN and CDR2 FVKESK. CDR3 length: 14 amino acids. V shed 0 bases and J 8 bases; nucleotides not matched to a gene: 5. The CDR3 loop reads CASSQDSGGNGYTF. As DNA, the CDR3 is TGTGCCAGCAGCCAAGATTCAGGGGGCAACGGCTACACCTTC.

CDR3 protein: CASSVGTGGYGYTF. The CDR3 region has the DNA TGTGCCAGCAGCGTAGGGACAGGGGGCTATGGCTACACCTTC. V and J are TRBV9 and TRBJ1-2, with 10 bases fitting TRBD1. Germline CDR1 is SGDLS and CDR2 is YYNGEE. J was trimmed by 4 bases and V by 0 bases; bases with no gene match: 0. CDR3 size: 14 residues. Filled out from reference TRBV9 and TRBJ1-2, the complete variable domain reads DSGVTQTPKHLITATGQRVTLRCSPRSGDLSVYWYQQSLDQGLQFLIQYYNGEERAKGNILERFSAQQFPDLHSELNLSSLELGDSALYFCASSVGTGGYGYTFGSGTRLTVV.

The chain couples TRBV7-9 to TRBJ2-1, with D possibly TRBD2 on 6 matching bases. The V gene's germline CDR1 is SEHNR and CDR2 FQNEAQ (reference sequence). V dropped 3 bases and J dropped 9 bases, with 15 bases sitting between them. CDR3 length: 14 amino acids. CDR3 nucleotide sequence: TGTGCCAGCAGCTTCCTAACTAGCACGAGTGAGCAGTTCTTC. This gives the protein CASSFLTSTSEQFF.

This chain links TRBV4-2 with TRBJ1-2, with unresolved D. Between the trimmed V and J ends, which lost 4 bases and 0 bases, there was a span of 12 bases. Germline lookup yields CDR1 LGHNA and CDR2 YNFKEQ. CDR3 length: 15 amino acids. CDR3 in DNA: TGTGCCAGCAGCCGAGGCCTGAGAGCTAACTATGGCTACACCTTC. Translating gives CASSRGLRANYGYTF.

This sequence joins TRBV2 and TRBJ1-2, with 7 bases aligning to TRBD1. V was clipped by 5 bases and J by 0 bases; unmatched bases: 3. The CDR3 spans 14 residues. Germline V gives CDR1 SNHLY, CDR2 FYNNEI. The CDR3 DNA is TGTGCCAGCAGTTGGGGACAGACTAACTATGGCTACACCTTC. This gives the protein CASSWGQTNYGYTF.

CDR3 sequence: CASSRATGTYGYTF. As DNA, the CDR3 is TGTGCCAGCAGCCGCGCGACAGGGACCTATGGCTACACCTTC. This chain links TRBV5-6 with TRBJ1-2; 7 positions match TRBD1. The CDR3 has 14 residues. V was pared by 4 bases and J by 4 bases, with 7 bases of the junction left unmatched. The germline CDR1 and CDR2 sequences are SGHDT and YYEEEE.

The rearrangement uses TRBV7-2 and TRBJ1-5; D remains unclear. The germline V gene has CDR1 SGHTA and CDR2 FQGNSA. Trimming removed 5 bases at V and 11 bases at J, with 13 bases between. The CDR3 has 12 amino acids. The CDR3 loop is CASSLPDLAQHF. The DNA for the CDR3 is TGTGCCAGCAGCCTCCCGGATCTAGCCCAGCATTTT.

This clone has just one count. The V call is TRBV24-1, the J call TRBJ2-7; 9 bases align to TRBD1. Germline CDR1 and CDR2: KGHDR and SFDVKD. The length of the CDR3 is 15 residues. The J segment lost 3 bases and the V segment lost 4 bases, leaving 6 bases of the junction unmatched. Here the CDR3 DNA reads TGTGCCACCAGTGACCCGGGACAGGGCTTCTACGAGCAGTACTTC. It yields the protein CATSDPGQGFYEQYF.

The chain is built from TRBV3-1 (or the pseudogene TRBV3-2) and TRBJ1-2; D is undetermined. The CDR3 spans 14 residues. Germline CDR1 LGHDT, CDR2 YNNKEL (reference sequence). Trimming cost V 4 bases and J 7 bases, with 16 bases left between them. CDR3 sequence (DNA): TGTGCCAGCAGCCTATTCGCAGGATTACTTGGCTACACCTTC. Protein sequence: CASSLFAGLLGYTF.

The sample holds one count of this clone. The chain recombines TRBV19 with TRBJ1-2; 9 bases align to TRBD1. CDR1 and CDR2 from the germline V gene are LNHDA and SQIVND (reference sequence). Trimming removed 4 bases from V and 2 bases from J; junction bases left unmatched: 5. The CDR3 covers 15 residues. As DNA, the CDR3 is TGTGCCAGTAGTAGAATCGGGACAGGGAACTATGGCTACACCTTC. Its translation: CASSRIGTGNYGYTF.

This chain links TRBV18 with TRBJ2-5, with 9 nucleotides matching TRBD2. The germline CDR1 and CDR2 sequences are KGHSH and LQKENI. V lost 3 bases and J lost 2; bases outside the gene matches: 4. This CDR3 has 15 amino acids. In nucleotides, the CDR3 is TGTGCCAGCTCACCGCCGGGACTAGCACAAGAGACCCAGTACTTC. Translating it yields CASSPPGLAQETQYF.